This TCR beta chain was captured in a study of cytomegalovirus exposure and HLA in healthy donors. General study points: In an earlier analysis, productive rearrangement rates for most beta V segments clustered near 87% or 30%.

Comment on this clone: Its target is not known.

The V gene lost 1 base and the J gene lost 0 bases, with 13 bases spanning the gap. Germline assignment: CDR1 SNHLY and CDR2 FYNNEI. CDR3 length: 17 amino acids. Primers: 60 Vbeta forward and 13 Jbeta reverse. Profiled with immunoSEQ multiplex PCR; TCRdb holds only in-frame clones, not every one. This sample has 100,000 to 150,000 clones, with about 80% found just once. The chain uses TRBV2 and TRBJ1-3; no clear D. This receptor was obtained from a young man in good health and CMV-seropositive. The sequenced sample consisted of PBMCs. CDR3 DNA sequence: TGTGCCAGCAGTGAAGGATTACCGCCGAGCTCTGGAAACACCATATATTTT. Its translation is CASSEGLPPSSGNTIYF.